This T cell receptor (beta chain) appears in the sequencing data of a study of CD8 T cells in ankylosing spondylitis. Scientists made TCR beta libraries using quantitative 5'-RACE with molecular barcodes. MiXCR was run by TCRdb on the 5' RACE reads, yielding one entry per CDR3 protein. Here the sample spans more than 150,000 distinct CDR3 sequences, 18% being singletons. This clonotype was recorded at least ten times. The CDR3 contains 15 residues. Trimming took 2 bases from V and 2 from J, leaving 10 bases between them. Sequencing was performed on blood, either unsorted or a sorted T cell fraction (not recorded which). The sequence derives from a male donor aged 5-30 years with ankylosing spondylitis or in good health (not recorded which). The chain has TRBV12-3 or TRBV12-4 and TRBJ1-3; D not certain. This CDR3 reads CASSLNRVPGNTIYF. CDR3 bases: TGTGCCAGCAGTTTAAACCGGGTTCCTGGAAACACCATATATTTT.